Following are 27 T cell receptor beta chains from one sample sequenced in a study of technical replicates of blood from several donors. Sequencing used immunoSEQ multiplex PCR; TCRdb keeps in-frame clones, though not all of them. The sample includes 95,000 to 100,000 clones, almost 96% of them seen just once. The sequencing sample was made of T cells isolated from PBMCs. These receptors originate from a human donor in good health.

The rearrangement joins TRBV27 to TRBJ2-1; TRBD1 agrees at 8 bases. Looked up from germline, CDR1 is MNHEY and CDR2 is SMNVEV (reference sequence). V shed 8 bases, J shed 6 bases, and the junction held 9 bases outside the gene matches. This CDR3 contains 14 residues. This CDR3 is CASGGQVNINEQFF. CDR3 DNA sequence: TGTGCCAGCGGGGGACAGGTAAACATCAATGAGCAGTTCTTC.

This clone was seen once. The V gene is TRBV7-9, the J gene TRBJ1-4; TRBD1 matches at 8 bases. V lost 5 bases and J lost 3; bases outside the gene matches: 5. CDR1 and CDR2 (germline): SEHNR, FQNEAQ (reference sequence). This CDR3 is built from 15 residues. In nucleotides, the CDR3 is TGTGCCAGCAGCCTTAGACAGGGGTCTAATGAAAAACTGTTTTTT. It encodes CASSLRQGSNEKLFF.

J is TRBJ2-3 and V is TRBV30, with D possibly being TRBD2 (7 bases). The CDR3 contains 15 residues. V was pared by 0 bases and J by 1 base, with 11 bases between. Germline V gene data show CDR1 as GTSNPN and CDR2 as SVGIG (reference sequence). CDR3 sequence reads: CAWSVRGAGTDTQYF. As DNA, the CDR3 is TGTGCCTGGAGTGTACGGGGGGCCGGCACAGATACGCAGTATTTT.

V and J are TRBV5-6 and TRBJ1-1; D is undetermined. The germline CDR1 and CDR2 sequences are SGHDT and YYEEEE. The ends were cut back, 2 bases at V and 1 base at J, with 6 bases in the middle. There are 13 residues in the CDR3. The CDR3 is CASSFEGNTEAFF. CDR3 nucleotide sequence: TGTGCCAGCAGCTTTGAGGGGAACACTGAAGCTTTCTTT. Looking up the rest from reference TRBV5-6 and TRBJ1-1 gives the full variable domain: DAGVTQSPTHLIKTRGQQVTLRCSPKSGHDTVSWYQQALGQGPQFIFQYYEEEERQRGNFPDRFSGHQFPNYSSELNVNALLLGDSALYLCASSFEGNTEAFFGQGTRLTVV.

CDR3 sequence (DNA): TGCGCCAGCAGTGAATTGGGGCAGAACACAGATACGCAGTATTTT. Its translation is CASSELGQNTDTQYF. The V call is TRBV10-1, the J call TRBJ2-3, with D tentatively TRBD1 (5 bases). Germline lookup yields CDR1 WNHNN and CDR2 SYGVQD (reference sequence). The CDR3 contains 15 residues. Trimming took 3 bases from V and 2 from J, leaving 12 bases between them.

The CDR3 DNA reads as TGCGCCAGCAGCCCCGGACAGGAGGAGACCCAGTACTTC. The encoded protein is CASSPGQEETQYF. The chain links TRBV5-1 to TRBJ2-5, with 7 bases matching TRBD1. Germline CDR1 SGHRS, CDR2 YFSETQ. The CDR3 sequence is 13 residues long. V lost 4 bases, J lost 5 bases, and 5 bases stayed unmatched.

This chain joins TRBV13 and TRBJ2-7; 7 nucleotides align to TRBD1. This CDR3 is 13 amino acids long. Germline values: CDR1 PRHDT, CDR2 FYEKMQ (reference sequence). V lost 6 bases to trimming and J lost 4 bases; unmatched junction nucleotides: 6. CDR3 DNA: TGTGCCAGCAGTACAGGGGCGTCATACGAGCAGTACTTC. Translation gives CASSTGASYEQYF.

The chain uses TRBV27 and TRBJ2-2; possible D gene TRBD1, 6 bases. Looked up from germline, CDR1 is MNHEY and CDR2 is SMNVEV (reference sequence). V was pared by 8 bases and J by 3 bases, with 19 bases between. This CDR3 contains 16 residues. The CDR3, as DNA: TGTGCCAGCGGGACAATGGTGGGAGATGACACCGGGGAGCTGTTTTTT. Protein sequence: CASGTMVGDDTGELFF.

The chain uses TRBV12-5 and TRBJ1-2; D is undetermined. This CDR3 region has 14 residues. From germline, CDR1 is LGHNT and CDR2 FRNRAP. V lost 5 bases to trimming and J lost 1 base, with 11 bases between them. The CDR3 is CASGPPGVNYGYTF. The CDR3 region has the DNA TGTGCTAGTGGTCCCCCCGGGGTTAACTATGGCTACACCTTC.

J is TRBJ2-3 and V is TRBV27, with 8 nucleotides matching TRBD2. Losses at the gene ends were 6 bases for V and 9 bases for J; bases not matched to a gene: 14. Germline V gene data show CDR1 as MNHEY and CDR2 as SMNVEV (reference sequence). This CDR3 has 15 amino acids. The CDR3 coding sequence is TGTGCCAGCAGCGGGGGGGGGTGGGGGCGGCGGACGCAGTATTTT. It codes for CASSGGGWGRRTQYF.

This chain uses TRBV5-1 with TRBJ2-2; no clear D. Germline V gives CDR1 SGHRS, CDR2 YFSETQ. The CDR3 has 14 residues. Trimming took off 4 bases at V and 4 bases at J, with 11 bases between the two ends. The CDR3 nucleotides are TGCGCCAGCAGCGGGCCATTGAGCACCGGGGAGCTGTTTTTT. Translation: CASSGPLSTGELFF.

The chain employs TRBV9 and TRBJ1-4, with TRBD1 matching 8 bases. With V trimmed by 3 bases and J by 0 bases, 4 bases remained unmatched. The CDR3 totals 16 residues. Germline V gene data show CDR1 as SGDLS and CDR2 as YYNGEE. CDR3: CASSADRGSTNEKLFF. The CDR3, as DNA: TGTGCCAGCAGCGCCGACAGGGGTTCAACTAATGAAAAACTGTTTTTT.

This clone came up once. This CDR3 is CASSQGWVGGLETQYF. The DNA of the CDR3 is TGCGCCAGCAGCCAAGGATGGGTGGGGGGTTTAGAGACCCAGTACTTC. The V and J genes are TRBV4-1 and TRBJ2-5, with D possibly matching TRBD2 (6 bases). V shed 1 base and J shed 4 bases, with 16 bases lying between them. This CDR3 has 16 amino acids. CDR1 is MGHRA and CDR2 is YSYEKL in the germline V gene.

The chain uses TRBV5-6 and TRBJ1-5; the match to TRBD1 covers 11 bases. V dropped 2 bases and J dropped 9; count of bases not matched to a gene: 7. From germline, CDR1 is SGHDT and CDR2 YYEEEE. The CDR3 consists of 15 residues. For the CDR3, the DNA is TGTGCCAGCAGCTTCGGGGACAGGGGGAGTGGGCCCCAGCATTTT. It encodes CASSFGDRGSGPQHF.

This chain's CDR3 is CASSLAGLAGVNTGELFF. The DNA of the CDR3 is TGTGCCAGCAGCTTAGCTGGACTAGCGGGAGTAAACACCGGGGAGCTGTTTTTT. The chain couples TRBV7-9 to TRBJ2-2; 13 positions match TRBD2. The CDR3 is 18 residues long. V shed 0 bases, J shed 2 bases, and the junction held 3 bases outside the gene matches. Germline assignment: CDR1 SEHNR and CDR2 FQNEAQ (reference sequence).

The chain carries TRBV9 and TRBJ2-3; 8 nucleotides align to TRBD1. Looked up from germline, CDR1 is SGDLS and CDR2 is YYNGEE. There are 16 residues in the CDR3. With 0 bases clipped from V and 1 base from J, the junction kept 4 bases outside the gene matches. In nucleotides, the CDR3 is TGTGCCAGCAGCGTAGTGGGGGGACAGGGCACAGATACGCAGTATTTT. This encodes CASSVVGGQGTDTQYF.

The V gene is TRBV19, the J gene TRBJ2-1; D gene unclear. Per germline, CDR1 LNHDA and CDR2 SQIVND (reference sequence). The ends were cut back, 3 bases at V and 4 bases at J, with 10 bases in the middle. This CDR3 has 14 residues. CDR3 residues: CASSMSDLYNEQFF. The CDR3 DNA sequence: TGTGCCAGTAGTATGAGCGATTTATACAATGAGCAGTTCTTC.

The gene calls are TRBV5-4 and TRBJ1-1, with TRBD1 matching over 9 bases. This CDR3 spans 16 amino acids. Germline V gene data show CDR1 as SGHNT and CDR2 as YYREEE (reference sequence). The J segment lost 6 bases and the V segment lost 8 bases, leaving 17 bases of the junction unmatched. CDR3 sequence: CASKHDLRDRVAEAFF. Here the CDR3 DNA reads TGTGCCAGTAAACACGACCTCCGGGACAGGGTGGCTGAAGCTTTCTTT.

The chain links TRBV10-1 to TRBJ2-5; 11 bases align to TRBD2. Trimming cost V 3 bases and J 4 bases; bases outside gene matches: 4. The germline gives CDR1 WNHNN, CDR2 SYGVQD (reference sequence). The CDR3 consists of 15 residues. CDR3 in DNA: TGCGCCAGCAGTGAATCCACTAGCGGGAGAGAGACCCAGTACTTC. Protein sequence: CASSESTSGRETQYF.

This clone was seen once. This sequence joins TRBV7-9 and TRBJ2-7; TRBD1 is a possible D gene (8 bases). V was pared by 3 bases and J by 4 bases, with 13 bases between. Germline V CDR1 and CDR2: SEHNR, FQNEAQ (reference sequence). CDR3 length: 14 residues. The CDR3 DNA follows: TGTGCCAGCAGCTTCACAGGGGGACTATACGAGCAGTACTTC. Translated, it gives CASSFTGGLYEQYF.

The chain has TRBV28 and TRBJ1-1, with a weak D call TRBD1 (5 bases). Per germline, CDR1 MDHEN and CDR2 SYDVKM. This CDR3 region has 16 residues. V lost 10 bases, J lost 3 bases, and 24 bases lay in between. The CDR3 region has the DNA TGTGCCACCAGGCAACCGGGACTCCCAGTGGACACTGAAGCTTTCTTT. Protein sequence: CATRQPGLPVDTEAFF.

CDR3 region: CASSERESSYNEQFF. The CDR3 DNA is TGTGCCAGCAGTGAACGGGAGAGTTCCTACAATGAGCAGTTCTTC. The genes are TRBV6-4 and TRBJ2-1; tentatively, D is TRBD2 (6 bases). The germline V and J ends were trimmed by 3 bases and 1 base, with 10 bases remaining between them. Looked up from germline, CDR1 is MRHNA and CDR2 is SNTAGT. CDR3 size: 15 residues.

As to this clone: Additional DNA sequences in this sample encode the identical CDR3. V is TRBV4-1 and J is TRBJ1-5; unclear D gene. Trimming stripped 1 base from V and 0 bases from J, with 7 bases between. The CDR3 length is 15 residues. Germline CDR1 and CDR2: MGHRA and YSYEKL. The CDR3 sequence: CASSQVGNSNQPQHF. The CDR3 nucleotides read TGCGCCAGCAGCCAAGTCGGTAATAGCAATCAGCCCCAGCATTTT.

The genes are TRBV6-1 and TRBJ1-5; TRBD1 agrees at 8 bases. Germline V gives CDR1 MNHNS, CDR2 SASEGT. This CDR3 has 15 amino acids. Trimming at V came to 6 bases and at J to 5 bases, leaving 9 bases not matched to a gene. The DNA of the CDR3 is TGTGCCAGCAGGGAGGACAGGGAACCCTATCAGCCCCAGCATTTT. Its protein product is CASREDREPYQPQHF.

The J gene is TRBJ2-7, the V gene TRBV11-1; D is perhaps TRBD2 (5 bases). Germline CDR1 reads SGHAT; CDR2 reads FQDESV (reference sequence). CDR3 size: 13 residues. V was trimmed by 6 bases and J by 3 bases, leaving 12 bases between them. CDR3 region: CASSPPGFYEQYF. The DNA for the CDR3 is TGTGCCAGCAGTCCTCCGGGGTTCTACGAGCAGTACTTC. Drawing the rest from reference TRBV11-1 and TRBJ2-7, the complete variable domain is EAEVAQSPRYKITEKSQAVAFWCDPISGHATLYWYRQILGQGPELLVQFQDESVVDDSQLPKDRFSAERLKGVDSTLKIQPAELGDSAMYLCASSPPGFYEQYFGPGTRLTVT.

The gene calls are TRBV7-9 and TRBJ2-7, with 7 bases lining up with TRBD1. CDR1 and CDR2 from the germline V gene are SEHNR and FQNEAQ (reference sequence). V lost 0 bases, J lost 2 bases, and 4 bases stayed unmatched. The CDR3 consists of 15 residues. The CDR3 DNA follows: TGTGCCAGCAGCTTAGCGCAGGGACAGACCTACGAGCAGTACTTC. This gives the protein CASSLAQGQTYEQYF.

The CDR3: CASSQAFPDRVGTSDGDTQYF. For the CDR3, the DNA is TGTGCCAGCAGCCAAGCATTTCCGGACAGGGTCGGGACTAGCGATGGAGATACGCAGTATTTT. This chain joins TRBV4-2 and TRBJ2-3, with 10 bases lining up with TRBD2. CDR3 length: 21 residues. V shed 1 base and J 5 bases; nucleotides not matched to a gene: 21. CDR1 is LGHNA and CDR2 is YNFKEQ in the germline V gene.